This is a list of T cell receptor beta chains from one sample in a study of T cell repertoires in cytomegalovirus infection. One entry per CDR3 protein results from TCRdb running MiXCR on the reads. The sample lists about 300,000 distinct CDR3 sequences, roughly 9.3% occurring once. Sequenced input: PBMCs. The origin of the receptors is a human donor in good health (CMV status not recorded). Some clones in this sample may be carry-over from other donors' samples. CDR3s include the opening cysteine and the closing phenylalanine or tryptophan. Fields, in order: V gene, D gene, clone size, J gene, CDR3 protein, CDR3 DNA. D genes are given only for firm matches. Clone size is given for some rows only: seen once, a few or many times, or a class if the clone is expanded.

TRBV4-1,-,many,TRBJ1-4,CASSQEALDEKLFF,TGCGCCAGCAGCCAAGAGGCCCTAGACGAAAAACTGTTTTTT
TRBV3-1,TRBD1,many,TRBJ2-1,CASSQWDRGYNEQFF,TGTGCCAGCAGCCAGTGGGACAGGGGCTACAATGAGCAGTTCTTC
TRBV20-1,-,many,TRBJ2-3,CSASTPRVNTQYF,TGCAGTGCTAGCACCCCCCGGGTAAATACGCAGTATTTT
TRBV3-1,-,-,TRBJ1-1,CASSQGDGNTEAFF,TGTGCCAGCAGCCAAGGTGACGGTAACACTGAAGCTTTCTTT
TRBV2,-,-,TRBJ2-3,CASGQALTDTQYF,TGTGCCAGCGGCCAAGCTTTAACAGATACGCAGTATTTT
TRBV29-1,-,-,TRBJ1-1,CSVGGITGMNTEAFF,TGCAGCGTTGGGGGTATTACAGGGATGAACACTGAAGCTTTCTTT
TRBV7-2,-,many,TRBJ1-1,CASSLDLGRAFF,TGTGCCAGCAGCTTAGACCTTGGCCGAGCTTTCTTT
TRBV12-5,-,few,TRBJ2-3,CASGSQGGDTQYF,TGTGCTAGTGGGTCCCAGGGGGGAGATACGCAGTATTTT
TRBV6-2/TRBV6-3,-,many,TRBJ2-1,CASSYSRRLDYNEQFF,TGTGCCAGCAGTTACTCGAGGAGGCTTGACTACAATGAGCAGTTCTTC
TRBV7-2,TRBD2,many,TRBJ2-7,CASSLAGTSGYEQYF,TGTGCCAGCAGCTTAGCCGGGACTAGCGGGTACGAGCAGTACTTC
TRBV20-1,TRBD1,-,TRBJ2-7,CSARVGTGIYEQYF,TGCAGTGCTAGAGTCGGGACAGGGATCTACGAGCAGTACTTC
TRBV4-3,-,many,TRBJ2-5,CASSPSGGRETQYF,TGCGCCAGCAGCCCGTCAGGGGGGCGAGAGACCCAGTACTTC
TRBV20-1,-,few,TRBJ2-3,CSARFPGAMAQYF,TGCAGTGCTAGATTCCCAGGAGCAATGGCGCAGTATTTT
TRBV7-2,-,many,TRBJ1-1,CASSLARRDTEAFF,TGTGCCAGCAGCTTAGCGAGGCGGGACACTGAAGCTTTCTTT
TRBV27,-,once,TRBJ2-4,CASTPDTKNIQYF,TGTGCCAGCACCCCAGATACCAAAAACATTCAGTACTTC
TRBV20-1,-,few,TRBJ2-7,CSATGEVGYEQYF,TGCAGTGCCACGGGTGAGGTTGGGTACGAGCAGTACTTC
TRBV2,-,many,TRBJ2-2,CASSYRQPNTGELFF,TGTGCCAGCAGTTATCGACAACCGAACACCGGGGAGCTGTTTTTT
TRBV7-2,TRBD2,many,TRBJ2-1,CASSRGTSGGAGEQFF,TGTGCCAGCAGCCGCGGGACTAGCGGGGGGGCCGGTGAGCAGTTCTTC
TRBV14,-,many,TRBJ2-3,CASSQDIATQYF,TGTGCCAGCAGCCAAGATATAGCTACGCAGTATTTT
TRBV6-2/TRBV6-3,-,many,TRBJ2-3,CASSYPPQSTDTQYF,TGTGCCAGCAGTTACCCCCCGCAGAGCACAGATACGCAGTATTTT
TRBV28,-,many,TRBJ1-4,CASSKEGLEKLFF,TGTGCCAGCAGTAAGGAAGGGCTTGAAAAACTGTTTTTT
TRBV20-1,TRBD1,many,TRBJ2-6,CSARRAGGSGANVLTF,TGCAGTGCTAGGAGGGCAGGGGGAAGTGGGGCCAACGTCCTGACTTTC
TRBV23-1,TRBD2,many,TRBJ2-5,CASSRFSGGQETQYF,TGCGCCAGCAGTCGTTTTAGCGGGGGACAAGAGACCCAGTACTTC
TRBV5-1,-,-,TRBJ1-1,CASSLGRGFTEAFF,TGCGCCAGCAGCTTGGGGCGGGGATTCACTGAAGCTTTCTTT
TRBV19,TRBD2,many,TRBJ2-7,CASTPSGTSGGYEQYF,TGTGCCAGTACCCCGTCCGGGACTAGCGGGGGTTACGAGCAGTACTTC